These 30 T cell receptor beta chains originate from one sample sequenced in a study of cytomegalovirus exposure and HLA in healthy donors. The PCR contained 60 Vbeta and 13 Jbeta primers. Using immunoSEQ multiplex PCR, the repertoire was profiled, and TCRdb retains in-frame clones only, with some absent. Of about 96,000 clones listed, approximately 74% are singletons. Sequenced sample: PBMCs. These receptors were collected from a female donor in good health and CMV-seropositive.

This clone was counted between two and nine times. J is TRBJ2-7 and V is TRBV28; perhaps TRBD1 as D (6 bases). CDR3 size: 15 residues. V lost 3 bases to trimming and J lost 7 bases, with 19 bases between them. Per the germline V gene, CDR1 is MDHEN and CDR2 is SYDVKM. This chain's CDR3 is CASSFFGRDTGEQYF. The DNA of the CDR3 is TGTGCCAGCAGTTTTTTTGGTCGGGACACTGGGGAGCAGTACTTC. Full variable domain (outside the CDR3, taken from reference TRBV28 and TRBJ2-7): DVKVTQSSRYLVKRTGEKVFLECVQDMDHENMFWYRQDPGLGLRLIYFSYDVKMKEKGDIPEGYSVSREKKERFSLILESASTNQTSMYLCASSFFGRDTGEQYFGPGTRLTVT.

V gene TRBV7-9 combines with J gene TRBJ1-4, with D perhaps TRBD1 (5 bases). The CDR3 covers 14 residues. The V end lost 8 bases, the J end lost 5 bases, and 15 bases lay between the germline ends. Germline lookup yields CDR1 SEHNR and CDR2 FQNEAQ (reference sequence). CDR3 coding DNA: TGTGCCAGCCCCCCCGACAGCTTAAATGAAAAACTGTTTTTT. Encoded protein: CASPPDSLNEKLFF.

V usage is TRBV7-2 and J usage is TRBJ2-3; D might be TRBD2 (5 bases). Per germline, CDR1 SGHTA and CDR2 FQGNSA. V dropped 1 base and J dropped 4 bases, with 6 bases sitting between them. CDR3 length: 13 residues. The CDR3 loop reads CASSLGGPDTQYF. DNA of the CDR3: TGTGCCAGCAGCTTAGGCGGGCCAGATACGCAGTATTTT.

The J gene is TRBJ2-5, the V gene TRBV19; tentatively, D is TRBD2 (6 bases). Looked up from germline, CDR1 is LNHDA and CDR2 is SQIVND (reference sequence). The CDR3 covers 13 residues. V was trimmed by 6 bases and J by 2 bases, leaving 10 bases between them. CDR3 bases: TGTGCCAGTAGCGGGGGAAGTCAAGAGACCCAGTACTTC. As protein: CASSGGSQETQYF. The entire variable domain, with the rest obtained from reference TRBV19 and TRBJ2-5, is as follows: DGGITQSPKYLFRKEGQNVTLSCEQNLNHDAMYWYRQDPGQGLRLIYYSQIVNDFQKGDIAEGYSVSREKKESFPLTVTSAQKNPTAFYLCASSGGSQETQYFGPGTRLLVL.

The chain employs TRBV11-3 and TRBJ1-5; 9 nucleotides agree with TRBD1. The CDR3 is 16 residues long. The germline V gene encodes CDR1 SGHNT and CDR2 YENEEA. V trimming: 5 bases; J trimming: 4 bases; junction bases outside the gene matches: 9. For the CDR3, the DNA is TGTGCCAGCAGCCACAGCACAGGGGGCTTAAATCAGCCCCAGCATTTT. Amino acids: CASSHSTGGLNQPQHF.

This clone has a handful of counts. CDR3 in amino acids: CASSQDNLGISLGTEAFF. CDR3 coding DNA: TGCGCCAGCAGCCAAGATAATCTGGGCATCTCCTTGGGCACTGAAGCTTTCTTT. The rearrangement joins TRBV4-3 to TRBJ1-1; D is uncertain. This CDR3 is built from 18 residues. V dropped 0 bases and J dropped 4 bases, with 21 bases sitting between them. Germline values: CDR1 LGHNA, CDR2 YSLEER.

The CDR3 region has the DNA TGTGCCAGCCACCCGGGAGGGGCGCGGGTCGTGGCTGAAGCTTTCTTT. Translation gives CASHPGGARVVAEAFF. The rearrangement links TRBV7-2 to TRBJ1-1; TRBD1 might be the D (5 bases). Germline lookup yields CDR1 SGHTA and CDR2 FQGNSA. The CDR3 length is 16 residues. V was clipped by 8 bases and J by 6 bases, with 25 bases between them.

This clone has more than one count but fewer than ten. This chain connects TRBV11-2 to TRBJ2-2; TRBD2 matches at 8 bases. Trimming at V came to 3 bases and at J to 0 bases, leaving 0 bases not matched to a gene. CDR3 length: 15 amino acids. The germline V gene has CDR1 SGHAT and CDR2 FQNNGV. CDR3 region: CASSFSGTNTGELFF. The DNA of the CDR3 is TGTGCCAGCAGCTTTAGCGGGACGAACACCGGGGAGCTGTTTTTT.

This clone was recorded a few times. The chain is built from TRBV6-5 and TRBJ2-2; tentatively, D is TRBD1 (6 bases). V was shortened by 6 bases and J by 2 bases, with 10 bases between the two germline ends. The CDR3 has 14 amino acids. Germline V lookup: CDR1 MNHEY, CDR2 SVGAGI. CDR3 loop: CASSHRVNTGELFF. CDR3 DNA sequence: TGTGCCAGCAGCCACAGGGTAAACACCGGGGAGCTGTTTTTT.

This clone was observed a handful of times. The CDR3 here is CASSLLQVGEAFF. CDR3 nucleotides: TGTGCCAGCAGCTTGTTGCAGGTCGGTGAAGCTTTCTTT. V gene TRBV5-6 combines with J gene TRBJ1-1; D is uncertain. Deletions cut 1 base from V and 7 bases from J, with 11 bases between. The CDR3 sequence is 13 residues long. Germline V lookup: CDR1 SGHDT, CDR2 YYEEEE.

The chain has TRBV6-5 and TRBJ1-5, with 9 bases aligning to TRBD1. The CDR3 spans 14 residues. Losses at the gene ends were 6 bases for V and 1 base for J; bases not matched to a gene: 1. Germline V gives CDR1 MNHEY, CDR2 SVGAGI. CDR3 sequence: CASRGQGSNQPQHF. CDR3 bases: TGTGCCAGCAGGGGACAGGGAAGCAATCAGCCCCAGCATTTT.

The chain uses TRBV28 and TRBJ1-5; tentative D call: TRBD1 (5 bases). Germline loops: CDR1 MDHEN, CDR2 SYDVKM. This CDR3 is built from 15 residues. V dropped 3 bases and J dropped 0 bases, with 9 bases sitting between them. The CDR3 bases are TGTGCCAGCAGTTTTAGCAGGGCTAGCAATCAGCCCCAGCATTTT. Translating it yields CASSFSRASNQPQHF.

The CDR3 loop reads CASSSHQVHGGYTF. The CDR3 bases are TGTGCCAGCAGTTCGCATCAGGTACACGGAGGCTACACCTTC. This chain links TRBV27 with TRBJ1-2, with D unresolved. CDR1 and CDR2 from the germline V gene are MNHEY and SMNVEV (reference sequence). V lost 4 bases, J lost 8 bases, and 17 bases lay in between. The CDR3 covers 14 residues.

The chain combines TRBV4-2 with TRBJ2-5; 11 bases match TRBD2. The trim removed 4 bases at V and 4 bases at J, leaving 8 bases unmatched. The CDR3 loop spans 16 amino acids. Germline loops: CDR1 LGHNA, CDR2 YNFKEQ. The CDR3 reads CASSRLTSGDSETQYF. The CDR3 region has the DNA TGTGCCAGCAGCCGCCTGACTAGCGGGGATTCAGAGACCCAGTACTTC.

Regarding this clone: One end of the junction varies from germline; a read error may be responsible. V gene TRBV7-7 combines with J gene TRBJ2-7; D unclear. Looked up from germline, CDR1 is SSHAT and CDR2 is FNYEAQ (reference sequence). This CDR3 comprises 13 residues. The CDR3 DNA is TGTGCTAGCAGCTTAAGCGACGGAACCGGGCAGTACTTC. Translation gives CASSLSDGTGQYF.

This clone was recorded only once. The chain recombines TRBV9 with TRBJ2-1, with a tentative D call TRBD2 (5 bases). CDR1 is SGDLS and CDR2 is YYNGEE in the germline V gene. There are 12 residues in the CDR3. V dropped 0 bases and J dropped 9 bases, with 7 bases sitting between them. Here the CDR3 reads CASSVAEGEQFF. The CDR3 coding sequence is TGTGCCAGCAGCGTAGCTGAGGGTGAGCAGTTCTTC.

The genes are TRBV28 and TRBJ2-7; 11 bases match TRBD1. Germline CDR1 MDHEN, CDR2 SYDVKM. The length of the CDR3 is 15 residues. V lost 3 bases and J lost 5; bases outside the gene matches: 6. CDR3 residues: CASSFPGQGVHEQYF. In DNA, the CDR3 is TGTGCCAGCAGTTTCCCGGGACAGGGGGTCCACGAGCAGTACTTC.

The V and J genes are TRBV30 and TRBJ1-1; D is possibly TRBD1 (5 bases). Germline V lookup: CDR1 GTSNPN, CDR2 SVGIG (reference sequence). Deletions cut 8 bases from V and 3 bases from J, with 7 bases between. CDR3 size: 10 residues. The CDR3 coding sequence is TGTGCCGGAGGGGACACTGAAGCTTTCTTT. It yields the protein CAGGDTEAFF.

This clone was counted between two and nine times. The CDR3 nucleotides read TGTGCCTGGAGGATGGGGAGGGGACTTGAGACCCAGTACTTC. Translating gives CAWRMGRGLETQYF. The chain recombines TRBV30 with TRBJ2-5; 7 nucleotides match TRBD2. The CDR3 runs 14 residues. Germline V gives CDR1 GTSNPN, CDR2 SVGIG (reference sequence). J gave up 5 bases and V 3 bases, and 9 bases lay outside the gene matches.

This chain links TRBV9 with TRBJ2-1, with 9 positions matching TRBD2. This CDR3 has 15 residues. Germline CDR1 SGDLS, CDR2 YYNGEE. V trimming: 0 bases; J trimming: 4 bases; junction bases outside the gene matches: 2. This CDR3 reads CASSVGGGAYNEQFF. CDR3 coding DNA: TGTGCCAGCAGCGTAGGCGGGGGGGCTTACAATGAGCAGTTCTTC.

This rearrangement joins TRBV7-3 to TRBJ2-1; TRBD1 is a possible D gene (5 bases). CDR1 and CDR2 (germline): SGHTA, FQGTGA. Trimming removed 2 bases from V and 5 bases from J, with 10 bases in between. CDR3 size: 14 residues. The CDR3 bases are TGTGCCAGCAGCTTATCGACAGAAAACAATGAGCAGTTCTTC. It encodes CASSLSTENNEQFF. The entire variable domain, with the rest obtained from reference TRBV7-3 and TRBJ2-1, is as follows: GAGVSQTPSNKVTEKGKYVELRCDPISGHTALYWYRQSLGQGPEFLIYFQGTGAADDSGLPNDRFFAVRPEGSVSTLKIQRTERGDSAVYLCASSLSTENNEQFFGPGTRLTVL.

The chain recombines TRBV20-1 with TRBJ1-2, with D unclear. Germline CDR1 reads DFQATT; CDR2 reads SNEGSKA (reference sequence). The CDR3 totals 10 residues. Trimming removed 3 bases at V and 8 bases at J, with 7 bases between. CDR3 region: CSASVVGYTF. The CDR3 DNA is TGCAGTGCTAGTGTAGTGGGCTACACCTTC.

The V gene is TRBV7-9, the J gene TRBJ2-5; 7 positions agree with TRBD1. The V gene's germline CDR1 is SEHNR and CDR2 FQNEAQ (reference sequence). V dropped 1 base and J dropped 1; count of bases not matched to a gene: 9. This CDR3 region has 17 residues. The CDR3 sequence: CASSLGFGYRGQETQYF. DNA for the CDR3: TGTGCCAGCAGCTTAGGGTTCGGGTACAGGGGCCAAGAGACCCAGTACTTC.

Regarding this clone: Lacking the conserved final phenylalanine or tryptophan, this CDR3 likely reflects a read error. CDR3 sequence: CAWMRRTFRNSPLHS. In DNA form, the CDR3 reads TGTGCCTGGATGAGACGGACATTCCGTAATTCACCCCTCCACTCT. The V call is TRBV30, the J call TRBJ1-6; D is perhaps TRBD1 (5 bases). The CDR3 consists of 15 residues. CDR1 is GTSNPN, CDR2 SVGIG, per germline (reference sequence). The germline V and J ends were trimmed by 4 bases and 6 bases, with 16 bases remaining between them.

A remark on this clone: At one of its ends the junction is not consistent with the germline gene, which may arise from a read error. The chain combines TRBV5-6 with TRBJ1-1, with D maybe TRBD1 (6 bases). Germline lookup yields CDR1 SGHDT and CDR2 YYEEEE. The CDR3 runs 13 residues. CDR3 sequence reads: CASRVSGAPWSRF. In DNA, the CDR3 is TGTGCCAGCAGAGTGTCAGGGGCCCCCTGGTCCCGATTT.

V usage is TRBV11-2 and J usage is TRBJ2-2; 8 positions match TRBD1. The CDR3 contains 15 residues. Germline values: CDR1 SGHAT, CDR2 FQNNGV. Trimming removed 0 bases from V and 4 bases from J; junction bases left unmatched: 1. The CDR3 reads CASSLDGTGTGELFF. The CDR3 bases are TGTGCCAGCAGCTTAGATGGGACAGGCACCGGGGAGCTGTTTTTT.

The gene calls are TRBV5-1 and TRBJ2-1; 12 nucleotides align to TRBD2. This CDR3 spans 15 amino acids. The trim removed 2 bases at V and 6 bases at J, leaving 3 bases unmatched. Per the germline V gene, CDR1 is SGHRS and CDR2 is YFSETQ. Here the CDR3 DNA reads TGCGCCAGCAGCTTACTAGCGGGGGGCGGCAATGAGCAGTTCTTC. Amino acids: CASSLLAGGGNEQFF.

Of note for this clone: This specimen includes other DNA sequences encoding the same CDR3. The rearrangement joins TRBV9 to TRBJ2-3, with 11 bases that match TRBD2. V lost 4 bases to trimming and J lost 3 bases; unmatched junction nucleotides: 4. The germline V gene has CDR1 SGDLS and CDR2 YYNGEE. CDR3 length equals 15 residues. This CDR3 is CASSSSGRKTDTQYF. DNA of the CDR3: TGTGCCAGCAGCTCTAGCGGGAGGAAGACAGATACGCAGTATTTT. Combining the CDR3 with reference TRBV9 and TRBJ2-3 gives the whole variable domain DSGVTQTPKHLITATGQRVTLRCSPRSGDLSVYWYQQSLDQGLQFLIQYYNGEERAKGNILERFSAQQFPDLHSELNLSSLELGDSALYFCASSSSGRKTDTQYFGPGTRLTVL.

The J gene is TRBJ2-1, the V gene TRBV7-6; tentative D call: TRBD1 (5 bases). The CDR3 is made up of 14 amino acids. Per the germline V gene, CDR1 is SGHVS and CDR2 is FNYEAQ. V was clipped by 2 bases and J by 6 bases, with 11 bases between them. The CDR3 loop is CASSLPSTGNEQFF. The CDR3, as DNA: TGTGCCAGCAGCTTACCTAGTACAGGCAATGAGCAGTTCTTC.

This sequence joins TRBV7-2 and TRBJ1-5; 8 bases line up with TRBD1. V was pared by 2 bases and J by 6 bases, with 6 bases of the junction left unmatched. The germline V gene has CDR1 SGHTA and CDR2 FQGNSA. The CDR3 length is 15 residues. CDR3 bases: TGTGCCAGCAGCTTATTTGGACAGGGAGGTCAGCCCCAGCATTTT. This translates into CASSLFGQGGQPQHF.